This T cell receptor beta chain came from a study of cytomegalovirus exposure and HLA in healthy donors. Study observations and caveats: In the 120 or so validation repertoires, approximately 94% of cluster scores exceeded 0, per a later analysis.

CDR3 size: 16 residues. The V and J ends lost 0 bases and 4 bases respectively, with 13 bases between them. Germline V CDR1 and CDR2: SGHRS, YFSETQ. The approximately 120-subject validation cohort, separate from the 666-subject first cohort, included the donors. TCRdb's copy holds only in-frame clones and misses some; the assay was immunoSEQ multiplex PCR. The table shows roughly 68,000 clones, with 96% occurring only once. About this clone itself: Antigen specificity is unknown.

J is TRBJ2-2 and V is TRBV5-1; possible D gene TRBD1, 5 bases. Sequencing was done on a sample of PBMCs. The receptor was isolated from a woman younger than 30 in good health and CMV-seropositive. The CDR3 region has the DNA TGCGCCAGCAGCTTGGGGATAGGGGTTCGCACCGGGGAGCTGTTTTTT. Its protein is CASSLGIGVRTGELFF.